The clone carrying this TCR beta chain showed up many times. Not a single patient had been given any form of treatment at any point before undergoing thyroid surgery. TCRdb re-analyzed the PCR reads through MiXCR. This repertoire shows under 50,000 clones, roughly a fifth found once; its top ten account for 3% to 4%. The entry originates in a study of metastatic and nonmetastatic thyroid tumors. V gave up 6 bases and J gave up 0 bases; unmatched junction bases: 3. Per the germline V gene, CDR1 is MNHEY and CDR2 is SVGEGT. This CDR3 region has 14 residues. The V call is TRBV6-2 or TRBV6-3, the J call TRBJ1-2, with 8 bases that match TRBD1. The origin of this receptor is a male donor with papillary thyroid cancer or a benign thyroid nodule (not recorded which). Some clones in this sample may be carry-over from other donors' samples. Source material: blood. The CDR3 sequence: CASRTGGANYGYTF. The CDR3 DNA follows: TGTGCCAGCAGAACAGGGGGAGCTAACTATGGCTACACCTTC.